This T cell receptor (beta chain) was captured in a study of blood T cell repertoires in COVID-19. Study details: There were acute and convalescent COVID-19 samples, and they came from the United States, Italy and Spain. The analysed material was cDNA or gDNA that came from T cells, B-cell-depleted T cells, or PBMCs.

Method: immunoSEQ multiplex PCR; TCRdb's copy keeps in-frame clones and lacks some. The sample has roughly 170,000 clones; approximately 84% are singletons. This clone qualifies as medium-sized. This CDR3 has 16 residues. V lost 3 bases to trimming and J lost 6 bases, with 19 bases between them. In germline, CDR1 is SNHLY, CDR2 FYNNEI. Participants were aged roughly 18 to 90 years, lived in over 20 US areas, and enrolled virtually. Sequencing used PBMCs or T cells enriched from blood (not recorded which). The chain is built from TRBV2 and TRBJ2-3, with D tentatively TRBD2 (5 bases). This receptor was identified in a man aged 50 or older who had recovered from COVID-19. DNA of the CDR3: TGTGCCAGCAGTGACCCCCGCGGGTTAACCGGGGATACGCAGTATTTT. Translated, it gives CASSDPRGLTGDTQYF.